The clone carrying this TCR beta chain was seen repeatedly, ten times or more. This sample is part of a study of neurological immune-mediated disorders. CDR1 is DFQATT and CDR2 is SNEGSKA in the germline V gene (reference sequence). This CDR3 has 15 amino acids. Trimming cost V 3 bases and J 5 bases; bases outside gene matches: 6. The sample's time point: technical triplicate 3. The team produced cDNA through 5'RACE using 10-nucleotide random UMIs. TCRdb re-derived calls from the 5' RACE reads in MiXCR, one entry per CDR3 protein. The profile shows some 48,000 distinct CDR3 sequences, roughly 21% of them singletons.

Sequenced: PBMCs. The origin of this receptor is a man in his sixties with HTLV-1-associated myelopathy (HAM/TSP). The J gene is TRBJ2-1, the V gene TRBV20-1; 11 positions match TRBD2. CDR3 in amino acids: CSASHVLAGDNEQFF. The DNA of the CDR3 is TGCAGTGCTAGCCACGTACTAGCGGGAGACAATGAGCAGTTCTTC.